Listed below are T cell receptor beta chains from one sample, sequenced in a study of T-cell reconstitution after alpha-beta-depleted transplantation in children. TCRdb passed the PCR reads through MiXCR, listing each CDR3 protein once. The sample has about 200,000 distinct CDR3 sequences, approximately 6.9% seen once. The source was PBMCs, collected before TCRalphabeta/CD19-depleted stem cell transplant. These receptors came from a boy between 2 and 10 years old with acute lymphoblastic leukemia, due to receive a stem cell transplant. The CDR3 runs from the conserved cysteine through the conserved F or W. D genes are given only for firm matches. A clone size is listed for some rows: how often the clone was seen (once, few, many), or a class if it is expanded.

D	size	V	J	DNA	CDR3
TRBD2	many	TRBV25-1	TRBJ2-7	TGTGCCAGCAGTGACCCTAGCGGGGGGTTTGACGAGCAGTACTTC	CASSDPSGGFDEQYF
TRBD2	many	TRBV9	TRBJ2-5	TGTGCCAGCAGCGACCGACTAGCCCAAGAGACCCAGTACTTC	CASSDRLAQETQYF
TRBD2	many	TRBV20-1	TRBJ2-7	TGCAGTGCTACTAAAGCGGGAGGGGGGTTTTGGTACTTC	CSATKAGGGFWYF
TRBD1	-	TRBV7-2	TRBJ1-5	TGTGCCAGCAGCTTATCCTCGGACAGGTATCAGCCCCAGCATTTT	CASSLSSDRYQPQHF
TRBD1	-	TRBV2	TRBJ1-1	TGTGCCAGCAGTGGAATCCCCGGGACAGGGCGGCCTGAAGCTTTCTTT	CASSGIPGTGRPEAFF
TRBD2	-	TRBV27	TRBJ2-1	TGTGCCAGCAGTTTGGCTAGCGGGGGAATTTACAATGAGCAGTTCTTC	CASSLASGGIYNEQFF
TRBD2	-	TRBV11-2	TRBJ2-5	TGTGCCAGCAGCTCCGGGACTAGCGGGAGTAGGGAGGCCCAGTACTTC	CASSSGTSGSREAQYF
-	few	TRBV28	TRBJ1-1	TGTGCCAGCAGTGAACCCTTCTCTAGGGCGGCTTTCTTT	CASSEPFSRAAFF
-	medium-sized	TRBV12-3/TRBV12-4	TRBJ2-7	TGTGCCACCGGAACACGGCAGGGAGGTCACGAGCAGTACTTC	CATGTRQGGHEQYF
-	many	TRBV6-1	TRBJ2-3	TGTGCCAGCAGTCCGACTAGAGGAAGCACAGATACGCAGTATTTT	CASSPTRGSTDTQYF
-	many	TRBV27	TRBJ2-1	TGTGCCAGCATAGGAGGTGGAGAGCAGTTCTTC	CASIGGGEQFF
-	many	TRBV6-5	TRBJ2-1	TGTGCCAGCAGATACGGGACCGTCCAAAATGAGCAGTTCTTC	CASRYGTVQNEQFF
-	many	TRBV5-1	TRBJ2-6	TGCGCCAGCAGCTTGGCTTCAGGGGCCAACGTCCTGACTTTC	CASSLASGANVLTF
-	many	TRBV6-5	TRBJ2-3	TGTGCCAGCAGGAGATACACAGATACGCAGTATTTT	CASRRYTDTQYF
-	many	TRBV10-3	TRBJ2-3	TGTGCCATCCGGCGCGGGCAGGAGACAGATACGCAGTATTTT	CAIRRGQETDTQYF
TRBD2	many	TRBV27	TRBJ2-1	TGTGCCAGCAGTTTAGACAGACTAGCGGAACCAGATTTATACAATGAGCAGTTCTTC	CASSLDRLAEPDLYNEQFF
-	-	TRBV12-3/TRBV12-4	TRBJ2-6	TGTGCCAGCGGAAAGCCAGGGCAACCCTCTGGGGCCAACGTCCTGACTTTC	CASGKPGQPSGANVLTF
TRBD1	few	TRBV28	TRBJ1-6	TGTGCCAGCAGCCCGGGACAGGCCAATTCACCCCTCCACTTT	CASSPGQANSPLHF
TRBD2	many	TRBV5-1	TRBJ2-1	TGCGCCAGCAGCGAACTAGCGGGAGGATCCTACAATGAGCAGTTCTTC	CASSELAGGSYNEQFF
-	-	TRBV5-1	TRBJ2-6	TGCGCCAGCAGCGAATTGTTGGGCGGGGAGAGCTCTGGGGCCAACGTCCTGACTTTC	CASSELLGGESSGANVLTF
-	few	TRBV12-3/TRBV12-4	TRBJ2-3	TGTGCCAGCAGTTTTTGGAGGTCGGCCTATTCCACTAGCACAGATACGCAGTATTTT	CASSFWRSAYSTSTDTQYF
-	many	TRBV11-2	TRBJ2-7	TGTGCCAGCAGTCCCATACTAGAGCAGTACTTC	CASSPILEQYF
-	many	TRBV12-3/TRBV12-4	TRBJ2-2	TGTGCCAGCACCGTTAGGGGAGGGGAGCTGTTTTTT	CASTVRGGELFF
TRBD2	few	TRBV20-1	TRBJ2-5	TGCAGTGCTAGCCTGGAAGCGGGGGAAGAGACCCAGTACTTC	CSASLEAGEETQYF
-	-	TRBV5-7	TRBJ1-3	TGTGCCAGCAGCCGGCCCGGGGGGGCCTCTGGAAACACCATATATTTT	CASSRPGGASGNTIYF
TRBD1	many	TRBV20-1	TRBJ2-7	TGCAGTGCTAGGACGTTGGGACAGGGGACCTACGAGCAGTACTTC	CSARTLGQGTYEQYF
-	many	TRBV7-2	TRBJ2-2	TGTGCCAGCAGCCTCCCCCACAGGGAGCTGTTTTTT	CASSLPHRELFF
-	many	TRBV29-1	TRBJ2-4	TGCAGCGTCAGGGCCGGGAACATTCAGTACTTC	CSVRAGNIQYF
TRBD1	-	TRBV28	TRBJ2-1	TGTGCCAGCAGTAATCACCTCGGGACAGGGGACTCTAGCTCCTACAATGAGCAGTTCTTC	CASSNHLGTGDSSSYNEQFF
TRBD2	many	TRBV7-2	TRBJ2-1	TGTGCCAGCAGCTCCTTCAGTAGCGGGGACAATGAGCAGTTCTTC	CASSSFSSGDNEQFF
-	many	TRBV7-2	TRBJ1-1	TGTGCCAGCAGCTCACCGGTCTCAACTTTGAACACTGAAGCTTTCTTT	CASSSPVSTLNTEAFF
-	few	TRBV10-3	TRBJ2-1	TGTGCCATCAGTGATGCAGGGGCGAACGAGCAGTTCTTC	CAISDAGANEQFF
-	many	TRBV7-3	TRBJ2-7	TGTGCCAGCAGCTTAAGGGGCGGCGGGAACTTC	CASSLRGGGNF
-	many	TRBV28	TRBJ1-1	TGTGCCAGCAGTTTCCAACTCATGAACACTGAAGCTTTCTTT	CASSFQLMNTEAFF
-	many	TRBV9	TRBJ1-3	TGTGCCAGCAGCGTAGATGGCAGTTGGAACACCATATATTTT	CASSVDGSWNTIYF
TRBD1	many	TRBV6-1	TRBJ1-6	TGTGCCAGCAGCCAGGGAAGGACAGGGCATTCACCCCTCCACTTT	CASSQGRTGHSPLHF
-	many	TRBV7-8	TRBJ2-2	TGTGCCAGCAGCTTCCAAATATCGAGGGGCACCGGGGAGCTGTTTTTT	CASSFQISRGTGELFF